A single T cell receptor beta chain is shown here with its context. The ends were cut back, 6 bases at V and 5 bases at J, with 19 bases in the middle. Germline V gene lookup returns CDR1 MNHEY and CDR2 SMNVEV (reference sequence). CDR3 length: 15 residues. In the authors' methods: Estimation of nucleated cell counts was performed using reference gene primer amplification. TCRdb's table, derived via immunoSEQ multiplex PCR, lists solely in-frame clones and lacks some. V and J calls and clone size are those listed in that table; D and trimming were worked out from the DNA. The sample has around 150,000 clones; roughly nine tenths are singletons. This sample was taken from a study of blood T cell repertoires in COVID-19. About the study: Researchers got acute and convalescent COVID-19 samples from the United States, Italy and Spain.

The origin of this receptor is a man aged 60 to 69 with acute or convalescent COVID-19. This chain connects TRBV27 to TRBJ2-5; maybe TRBD2 (8 bases). The sequenced sample was peripheral blood. Written as DNA, the CDR3 is TGTGCCAGCAGCCCCCGCCGGGGGGGACAGGAGACCCAGTACTTC. It yields the protein CASSPRRGGQETQYF.